One and the same sample provided the 27 T cell receptor beta chains below, sequenced in a study of blood T cell repertoires in COVID-19. Data came from immunoSEQ multiplex PCR; TCRdb stores just in-frame clones and leaves some out. Of a few hundred thousand clones listed, 87% are singletons. The specimen was PBMCs or T cells enriched from blood (not recorded which). Receptors originate from a man aged 18 to 29 with acute COVID-19.

This rearrangement joins TRBV27 to TRBJ1-1; a weak D match, TRBD1 (6 bases). Germline loops: CDR1 MNHEY, CDR2 SMNVEV (reference sequence). The CDR3 is made up of 12 amino acids. Trimming left V 5 bases short and J 8 bases short, with 12 bases between. The CDR3 loop is CASSGTGFEAFF. The CDR3 DNA reads as TGTGCCAGCAGTGGTACAGGGTTCGAAGCTTTCTTT.

This clone appeared once. CDR3 sequence: CASSQVGTGGNTIYF. The CDR3 DNA reads TGCGCCAGCAGCCAAGTAGGGACCGGAGGGAACACCATATATTTT. The J gene is TRBJ1-3, the V gene TRBV4-1, with a possible D match to TRBD1 (5 bases). The CDR3 length is 15 residues. The germline V and J ends were trimmed by 1 base and 7 bases, with 14 bases remaining between them. Germline V gene lookup returns CDR1 MGHRA and CDR2 YSYEKL.

The chain has TRBV7-3 and TRBJ2-3; 7 bases line up with TRBD2. Trimming took 5 bases from V and 0 from J; bases not matched to a gene: 5. There are 15 residues in the CDR3. The germline gives CDR1 SGHTA, CDR2 FQGTGA. CDR3 amino acids: CASSINGRSTDTQYF. CDR3 sequence (DNA): TGTGCCAGCAGCATCAACGGGAGGAGCACAGATACGCAGTATTTT. The entire variable domain, with the rest obtained from reference TRBV7-3 and TRBJ2-3, is as follows: GAGVSQTPSNKVTEKGKYVELRCDPISGHTALYWYRQSLGQGPEFLIYFQGTGAADDSGLPNDRFFAVRPEGSVSTLKIQRTERGDSAVYLCASSINGRSTDTQYFGPGTRLTVL.

The CDR3 sequence: CASSDTSGRGGDTQYF. DNA of the CDR3: TGTGCCAGCAGCGACACTAGCGGGAGGGGTGGAGATACGCAGTATTTT. The genes are TRBV6-4 and TRBJ2-3; TRBD2 matches at 13 bases. V gave up 6 bases and J gave up 5 bases; unmatched junction bases: 8. This CDR3 has 16 amino acids. The germline CDR1 and CDR2 sequences are MRHNA and SNTAGT.

V gene TRBV28 combines with J gene TRBJ1-1, with D possibly being TRBD1 (5 bases). CDR1 is MDHEN, CDR2 SYDVKM, per germline. V lost 2 bases to trimming and J lost 2 bases, with 9 bases between them. The CDR3 spans 14 residues. The DNA for the CDR3 is TGTGCCAGCAGTTTACAGGGTTTAAACACTGAAGCTTTCTTT. Encoded protein: CASSLQGLNTEAFF.

This chain uses TRBV19 with TRBJ2-1, with D unresolved. The V end was cut by 6 bases, the J end by 4 bases, with 19 bases between. CDR1 is LNHDA, CDR2 SQIVND, per germline (reference sequence). The CDR3 runs 16 residues. This CDR3 reads CASSQERTSGYNEQFF. The CDR3 bases are TGTGCCAGTAGCCAAGAGCGCACATCCGGGTACAATGAGCAGTTCTTC.

This clone occurred once. The chain is built from TRBV4-3 and TRBJ1-2, with no clear D. Per the germline V gene, CDR1 is LGHNA and CDR2 is YSLEER. The CDR3 runs 14 residues. With 0 bases removed from V and 8 bases from J, the gap between germline ends came to 13 bases. This CDR3 is CASSQDRRGGGYTF. The CDR3, as DNA: TGCGCCAGCAGCCAAGATAGGAGAGGCGGCGGCTACACCTTC.

This chain links TRBV6-1 with TRBJ2-7; 7 bases match TRBD1. Trimming removed 5 bases from V and 5 bases from J; junction bases left unmatched: 3. The CDR3 contains 12 residues. CDR1 MNHNS and CDR2 SASEGT come from the germline V gene. CDR3 DNA sequence: TGTGCCAGCAGTCGGACAGGCAACGAGCAGTACTTC. It encodes CASSRTGNEQYF.

The chain joins TRBV5-4 to TRBJ1-1; 8 bases align to TRBD1. The germline V gene encodes CDR1 SGHNT and CDR2 YYREEE (reference sequence). CDR3 length: 12 residues. V lost 4 bases, J lost 7 bases, and 3 bases stayed unmatched. CDR3 residues: CASSLTGVEAFF. CDR3 DNA: TGTGCCAGCAGCCTGACAGGGGTTGAAGCTTTCTTT.

Only one count was recorded for this clone. The V and J genes are TRBV4-2 and TRBJ2-4, with a weak D call TRBD1 (5 bases). V lost 1 base and J 2 bases, leaving 12 bases between the germline ends. The CDR3 extends over 16 amino acids. Germline V gene data show CDR1 as LGHNA and CDR2 as YNFKEQ. The CDR3 bases are TGTGCCAGCAGCCAAGGAGAAGACAGAACCAAAAACATTCAGTACTTC. Its protein product is CASSQGEDRTKNIQYF.

The rearrangement joins TRBV7-9 to TRBJ1-1; unclear D gene. This CDR3 has 13 amino acids. V was shortened by 2 bases and J by 2 bases, with 6 bases between the two germline ends. Germline CDR1 reads SEHNR; CDR2 reads FQNEAQ (reference sequence). For the CDR3, the DNA is TGTGCCAGCAGCTTATACAGTAACACTGAAGCTTTCTTT. Translated: CASSLYSNTEAFF.

The chain has TRBV27 and TRBJ2-6; TRBD1 agrees at 9 bases. Germline V lookup: CDR1 MNHEY, CDR2 SMNVEV (reference sequence). The CDR3 has 18 residues. Trimming took 4 bases from V and 0 from J; bases not matched to a gene: 7. This CDR3 is CASSSSGTGNSGANVLTF. As DNA, the CDR3 is TGTGCCAGCAGTTCCTCCGGGACAGGGAACTCTGGGGCCAACGTCCTGACTTTC.

V gene TRBV2 combines with J gene TRBJ1-1; TRBD1 matches at 8 bases. Per the germline V gene, CDR1 is SNHLY and CDR2 is FYNNEI. The CDR3 is 14 amino acids. With 7 bases clipped from V and 0 bases from J, the junction kept 4 bases outside the gene matches. CDR3 sequence reads: CASKMDRVNTEAFF. The CDR3 nucleotides read TGTGCCAGCAAAATGGACAGGGTGAACACTGAAGCTTTCTTT.

This chain connects TRBV18 to TRBJ2-3; maybe TRBD2 (5 bases). This CDR3 contains 16 residues. V was trimmed by 3 bases and J by 0 bases, leaving 13 bases between them. Germline CDR1 is KGHSH and CDR2 is LQKENI. DNA of the CDR3: TGTGCCAGCTCACCTTCTGACTGGACTAGCACAGATACGCAGTATTTT. Translating gives CASSPSDWTSTDTQYF.

The chain employs TRBV5-4 and TRBJ1-2, with 11 bases lining up with TRBD1. V gave up 4 bases and J gave up 6 bases; unmatched junction bases: 8. Germline CDR1 and CDR2: SGHNT and YYREEE (reference sequence). There are 15 residues in the CDR3. The CDR3 is CASSRTGQGDNGYTF. CDR3 sequence (DNA): TGTGCCAGCAGCAGAACGGGACAGGGGGATAATGGCTACACCTTC.

On this clone: Other DNA sequences in this specimen translate into the identical CDR3. V gene TRBV7-9 combines with J gene TRBJ2-7, with 11 bases matching TRBD2. The CDR3 length is 13 residues. The germline V gene encodes CDR1 SEHNR and CDR2 FQNEAQ (reference sequence). Germline trimming cut 6 bases from V and 2 bases from J; bases unmatched to any gene: 0. As DNA, the CDR3 is TGTGCCAGCAGTAGCGGGAGGGCCTACGAGCAGTACTTC. It translates to CASSSGRAYEQYF. The full variable domain, its missing parts supplied by reference TRBV7-9 and TRBJ2-7, is DTGVSQNPRHKITKRGQNVTFRCDPISEHNRLYWYRQTLGQGPEFLTYFQNEAQLEKSRLLSDRFSAERPKGSFSTLEIQRTEQGDSAMYLCASSSGRAYEQYFGPGTRLTVT.

The genes are TRBV25-1 and TRBJ1-4; TRBD1 agrees at 9 bases. Germline CDR1 reads MGHDK; CDR2 reads SYGVNS. After removal of 4 bases from V and 8 bases from J, the junction contained 2 bases not matched to a gene. The CDR3 sequence is 13 residues long. The CDR3 coding sequence is TGTGCCAGCAGTGGACAGGGGGGGGAAAAACTGTTTTTT. Protein: CASSGQGGEKLFF.

With respect to this clone: The junction departs from germline at one end; a sequencing error may be responsible. The gene calls are TRBV4-3 and TRBJ1-1; 8 nucleotides align to TRBD1. The germline V gene has CDR1 LGHNA and CDR2 YSLEER. The CDR3 contains 17 residues. CDR3 in amino acids: CASSEEGQVNPNTEAFF. The CDR3 DNA sequence: TGCGCCAGCAGCGAAGAGGGACAGGTGAATCCGAACACTGAAGCTTTCTTT.

The V and J genes are TRBV28 and TRBJ2-2, with 16 nucleotides matching TRBD2. The J segment lost 5 bases and the V segment lost 3 bases, leaving 18 bases of the junction unmatched. Germline loops: CDR1 MDHEN, CDR2 SYDVKM. CDR3 length: 22 amino acids. CDR3 in DNA: TGTGCCAGCAGTTTTTTATCTGTCGGGACTAGCGGGAGGGCCGAGAGAACCGGGGAGCTGTTTTTT. Amino acids: CASSFLSVGTSGRAERTGELFF. Full variable domain (missing parts from reference TRBV28 and TRBJ2-2): DVKVTQSSRYLVKRTGEKVFLECVQDMDHENMFWYRQDPGLGLRLIYFSYDVKMKEKGDIPEGYSVSREKKERFSLILESASTNQTSMYLCASSFLSVGTSGRAERTGELFFGEGSRLTVL.

The chain joins TRBV25-1 to TRBJ1-1; D unclear. Germline CDR1 and CDR2: MGHDK and SYGVNS. The CDR3 is 12 amino acids. Trimming left V 2 bases short and J 8 bases short, with 9 bases between. The CDR3 region has the DNA TGTGCCAGCAGTGAAGGGCGTTCGGAAGCTTTCTTT. Translating it yields CASSEGRSEAFF.

This chain connects TRBV6-2 or TRBV6-3 to TRBJ2-6; no firm D call. The CDR3 is 16 residues long. Trimming took off 2 bases at V and 4 bases at J, with 12 bases between the two ends. In germline, CDR1 is MNHEY, CDR2 SVGEGT. The CDR3 loop reads CASSYDQDSGANVLTF. The CDR3 DNA reads TGTGCCAGCAGTTACGACCAGGATTCCGGGGCCAACGTCCTGACTTTC.

Concerning this clone: This sample also contains other DNA sequences that code for the same CDR3. V usage is TRBV29-1 and J usage is TRBJ2-7, with 10 bases identical to TRBD1. The length of the CDR3 is 14 residues. Germline V gives CDR1 SQVTM, CDR2 ANQGSEA. V dropped 1 base and J dropped 1; count of bases not matched to a gene: 1. The CDR3 spells CSVEVDRGSYEQYF. Here the CDR3 DNA reads TGCAGCGTTGAAGTGGACAGGGGGTCCTACGAGCAGTACTTC.

The chain employs TRBV19 and TRBJ2-7; 7 bases align to TRBD1. After removal of 5 bases from V and 2 bases from J, the junction contained 9 bases not matched to a gene. CDR1 and CDR2 (germline): LNHDA, SQIVND (reference sequence). The CDR3 runs to 15 residues. In nucleotides, the CDR3 is TGTGCCAGTAGTGGAGGACAGGCGATTACCTACGAGCAGTACTTC. Translated: CASSGGQAITYEQYF. The full variable domain, in which reference TRBV19 and TRBJ2-7 provide the parts outside the CDR3, is DGGITQSPKYLFRKEGQNVTLSCEQNLNHDAMYWYRQDPGQGLRLIYYSQIVNDFQKGDIAEGYSVSREKKESFPLTVTSAQKNPTAFYLCASSGGQAITYEQYFGPGTRLTVT.

V and J are TRBV5-1 and TRBJ2-7, with 7 positions matching TRBD1. Germline CDR1 and CDR2: SGHRS and YFSETQ. The J segment lost 6 bases and the V segment lost 4 bases, leaving 7 bases of the junction unmatched. The CDR3 is made up of 13 amino acids. This chain's CDR3 is CASSINPGGEQYF. The CDR3 nucleotides read TGCGCCAGCAGCATAAACCCAGGGGGCGAGCAGTACTTC.

This rearrangement joins TRBV28 to TRBJ1-2, with D uncertain. Trimming cost V 5 bases and J 1 base, with 20 bases left between them. This CDR3 is 17 amino acids long. Germline CDR1 MDHEN, CDR2 SYDVKM. The CDR3 bases are TGTGCCAGCAGTCTCGGACTAGGGCTCGAAATTAACTATGGCTACACCTTC. It codes for CASSLGLGLEINYGYTF.

This rearrangement joins TRBV30 to TRBJ2-1; maybe TRBD1 (5 bases). Germline values: CDR1 GTSNPN, CDR2 SVGIG (reference sequence). This CDR3 spans 13 amino acids. Deletions cut 4 bases from V and 3 bases from J, with 10 bases between. CDR3 in DNA: TGTGCCTGGATTGAAAGGGGCTACAATGAGCAGTTCTTC. It codes for CAWIERGYNEQFF.

The rearrangement joins TRBV4-1 to TRBJ2-1, with unresolved D. Trimming left V 0 bases short and J 0 bases short, with 9 bases between. CDR1 MGHRA and CDR2 YSYEKL come from the germline V gene. This CDR3 region has 16 residues. The CDR3 loop is CASSQELRFSYNEQFF. DNA of the CDR3: TGCGCCAGCAGCCAAGAACTACGTTTCTCCTACAATGAGCAGTTCTTC.